This T cell receptor beta chain was recorded in a study of shared clonotypes between healthy human individuals. To note about this clone: Its antigen is undetermined.

Study outcomes and limitations: Clonotypes that were shared across a few donors made up roughly 5% of naive CD4 clonotypes.

The germline V gene has CDR1 MDHEN and CDR2 SYDVKM. The CDR3 loop spans 15 amino acids. Trimming left V 2 bases short and J 6 bases short, with 13 bases between. The table came from immunoSEQ multiplex PCR; TCRdb's copy has only in-frame clones and leaves some out. The sample includes approximately 1.1 million clones, around 82% seen only once; the top ten take around 0.47%. Sample: memory CD4+ T cells from PBMCs. As to subset: CD45RA-negative fraction. The source of this sequence is a man between 18 and 35 years old in good health. Some clones in this sample may be carry-over from other donors' samples. The chain links TRBV28 to TRBJ2-2; D is possibly TRBD1 or TRBD2 (5 bases each). The DNA of the CDR3 is TGTGCCAGCAGTTTAAGCCAGGGAGCATCCGGGGAGCTGTTTTTT. It translates to CASSLSQGASGELFF.